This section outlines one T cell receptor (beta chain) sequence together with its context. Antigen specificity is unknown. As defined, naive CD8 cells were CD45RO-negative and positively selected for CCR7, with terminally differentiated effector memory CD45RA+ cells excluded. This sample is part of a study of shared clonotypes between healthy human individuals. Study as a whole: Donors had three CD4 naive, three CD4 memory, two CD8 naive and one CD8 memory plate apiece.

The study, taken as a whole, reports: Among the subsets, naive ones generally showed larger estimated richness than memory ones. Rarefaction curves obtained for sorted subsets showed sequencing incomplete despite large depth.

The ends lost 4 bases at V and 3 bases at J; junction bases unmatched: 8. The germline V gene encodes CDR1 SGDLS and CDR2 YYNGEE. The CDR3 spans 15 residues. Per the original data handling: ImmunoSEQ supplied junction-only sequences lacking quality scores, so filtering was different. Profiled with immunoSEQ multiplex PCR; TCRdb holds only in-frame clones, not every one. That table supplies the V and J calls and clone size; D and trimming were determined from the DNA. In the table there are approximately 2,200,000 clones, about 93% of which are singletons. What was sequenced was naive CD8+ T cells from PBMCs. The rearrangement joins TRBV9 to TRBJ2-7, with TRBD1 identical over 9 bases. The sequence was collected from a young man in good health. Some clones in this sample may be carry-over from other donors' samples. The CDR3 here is CASSPTGGSHYEQYF. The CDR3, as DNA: TGTGCCAGCAGCCCGACAGGGGGTTCCCACTACGAGCAGTACTTC.